This paragraph reports one T cell receptor beta chain. Its antigen is not identified. This entry belongs to a study of a mutant IDH1 vaccine in newly diagnosed glioma. Overall study findings and caveats: Vaccination elicited immune responses in 93.3% of patients.

Trimming took 0 bases from V and 0 from J, leaving 6 bases between them. CDR1 is SGHRS and CDR2 is YFSETQ in the germline V gene. The CDR3 runs to 15 residues. Time point of the sample: week 23, last vaccination. All doses held 300 ug of mutant IDH1 20-mer peptide, with topical imiquimod. Donors had new IDH1-mutant astrocytomas of WHO grade 3 or 4 (ATRX-lost). The table came from immunoSEQ multiplex PCR; TCRdb's copy has only in-frame clones and leaves some out. This sample has roughly 28,000 clones, with 80% found just once. This clonotype was obtained from a woman between 18 and 29 years old with glioma. This sequence joins TRBV5-1 and TRBJ2-2; maybe TRBD1 (5 bases). Sequenced here: PBMCs, sampled from a glioma patient whose treatment included an IDH1 peptide vaccine. CDR3 sequence reads: CASSLEQANTGELFF. CDR3 DNA sequence: TGCGCCAGCAGCTTGGAACAGGCGAACACCGGGGAGCTGTTTTTT.